Below, 6 T cell receptor beta chains from the same sample are listed, as sequenced in a study of shared clonotypes between healthy human individuals. Profiled with immunoSEQ multiplex PCR; TCRdb holds only in-frame clones, not every one. The sample includes about 2 million clones, roughly 95% of them seen just once. Sequenced sample: naive CD4+ T cells sorted from blood. Subset here: CD45RA+ positively selected. These receptors were taken from a man aged 18-30 years in good health.

The chain combines TRBV6-1 with TRBJ2-1, with D possibly called TRBD1 or TRBD2 (6 bases each). The CDR3 is made up of 13 amino acids. Germline CDR1 is MNHNS and CDR2 is SASEGT. V gave up 5 bases and J gave up 7 bases, with 12 bases separating them. This CDR3 reads CASSNTGANEQFF. The DNA of the CDR3 is TGTGCCAGCAGTAATACGGGGGCAAATGAGCAGTTCTTC.

This sequence joins TRBV11-2 and TRBJ2-3; no reliable D call. This CDR3 has 17 amino acids. Looked up from germline, CDR1 is SGHAT and CDR2 is FQNNGV. V lost 4 bases, J lost 5 bases, and 22 bases lay in between. CDR3 loop: CASSSSLGKQGGDTQYF. DNA for the CDR3: TGTGCCAGCAGCTCCTCACTTGGAAAACAAGGTGGAGATACGCAGTATTTT.

This chain joins TRBV4-3 and TRBJ2-7, with D unclear. Germline V gene data show CDR1 as LGHNA and CDR2 as YSLEER. The CDR3 has 14 residues. Trimming pared 1 base from V and 3 bases from J, leaving 10 bases between. The CDR3: CASSQVLGYYEQYF. CDR3 sequence (DNA): TGCGCCAGCAGCCAAGTCTTAGGATACTACGAGCAGTACTTC.

The CDR3 DNA reads as TGTGCCAGCAGAAACGGACAGGTGATGAGGAATGAGCAGTTCTTC. It encodes CASRNGQVMRNEQFF. The chain employs TRBV27 and TRBJ2-1; 7 bases align to TRBD1. The CDR3 contains 15 residues. Germline values: CDR1 MNHEY, CDR2 SMNVEV (reference sequence). Germline trimming cut 6 bases from V and 7 bases from J; bases unmatched to any gene: 12.

The chain has TRBV10-2 and TRBJ1-2; 8 bases agree with TRBD1. J was trimmed by 8 bases and V by 8 bases; bases with no gene match: 10. The CDR3 contains 13 residues. Germline V gene lookup returns CDR1 WSHSY and CDR2 SAAADI. The CDR3 nucleotides are TGCGCCAGCTCAAGGCAGGACAGGGAAGGCTACACCTTC. It is translated as CASSRQDREGYTF.

This chain connects TRBV19 to TRBJ1-2, with 7 bases aligning to TRBD1. This CDR3 region has 14 residues. Germline V gene sequence: CDR1 LNHDA, CDR2 SQIVND (reference sequence). J gave up 2 bases and V 7 bases, and 7 bases lay outside the gene matches. The CDR3 DNA follows: TGTGCCAGTACCTACACGGACAGGAACTATGGCTACACCTTC. Amino acid sequence: CASTYTDRNYGYTF.